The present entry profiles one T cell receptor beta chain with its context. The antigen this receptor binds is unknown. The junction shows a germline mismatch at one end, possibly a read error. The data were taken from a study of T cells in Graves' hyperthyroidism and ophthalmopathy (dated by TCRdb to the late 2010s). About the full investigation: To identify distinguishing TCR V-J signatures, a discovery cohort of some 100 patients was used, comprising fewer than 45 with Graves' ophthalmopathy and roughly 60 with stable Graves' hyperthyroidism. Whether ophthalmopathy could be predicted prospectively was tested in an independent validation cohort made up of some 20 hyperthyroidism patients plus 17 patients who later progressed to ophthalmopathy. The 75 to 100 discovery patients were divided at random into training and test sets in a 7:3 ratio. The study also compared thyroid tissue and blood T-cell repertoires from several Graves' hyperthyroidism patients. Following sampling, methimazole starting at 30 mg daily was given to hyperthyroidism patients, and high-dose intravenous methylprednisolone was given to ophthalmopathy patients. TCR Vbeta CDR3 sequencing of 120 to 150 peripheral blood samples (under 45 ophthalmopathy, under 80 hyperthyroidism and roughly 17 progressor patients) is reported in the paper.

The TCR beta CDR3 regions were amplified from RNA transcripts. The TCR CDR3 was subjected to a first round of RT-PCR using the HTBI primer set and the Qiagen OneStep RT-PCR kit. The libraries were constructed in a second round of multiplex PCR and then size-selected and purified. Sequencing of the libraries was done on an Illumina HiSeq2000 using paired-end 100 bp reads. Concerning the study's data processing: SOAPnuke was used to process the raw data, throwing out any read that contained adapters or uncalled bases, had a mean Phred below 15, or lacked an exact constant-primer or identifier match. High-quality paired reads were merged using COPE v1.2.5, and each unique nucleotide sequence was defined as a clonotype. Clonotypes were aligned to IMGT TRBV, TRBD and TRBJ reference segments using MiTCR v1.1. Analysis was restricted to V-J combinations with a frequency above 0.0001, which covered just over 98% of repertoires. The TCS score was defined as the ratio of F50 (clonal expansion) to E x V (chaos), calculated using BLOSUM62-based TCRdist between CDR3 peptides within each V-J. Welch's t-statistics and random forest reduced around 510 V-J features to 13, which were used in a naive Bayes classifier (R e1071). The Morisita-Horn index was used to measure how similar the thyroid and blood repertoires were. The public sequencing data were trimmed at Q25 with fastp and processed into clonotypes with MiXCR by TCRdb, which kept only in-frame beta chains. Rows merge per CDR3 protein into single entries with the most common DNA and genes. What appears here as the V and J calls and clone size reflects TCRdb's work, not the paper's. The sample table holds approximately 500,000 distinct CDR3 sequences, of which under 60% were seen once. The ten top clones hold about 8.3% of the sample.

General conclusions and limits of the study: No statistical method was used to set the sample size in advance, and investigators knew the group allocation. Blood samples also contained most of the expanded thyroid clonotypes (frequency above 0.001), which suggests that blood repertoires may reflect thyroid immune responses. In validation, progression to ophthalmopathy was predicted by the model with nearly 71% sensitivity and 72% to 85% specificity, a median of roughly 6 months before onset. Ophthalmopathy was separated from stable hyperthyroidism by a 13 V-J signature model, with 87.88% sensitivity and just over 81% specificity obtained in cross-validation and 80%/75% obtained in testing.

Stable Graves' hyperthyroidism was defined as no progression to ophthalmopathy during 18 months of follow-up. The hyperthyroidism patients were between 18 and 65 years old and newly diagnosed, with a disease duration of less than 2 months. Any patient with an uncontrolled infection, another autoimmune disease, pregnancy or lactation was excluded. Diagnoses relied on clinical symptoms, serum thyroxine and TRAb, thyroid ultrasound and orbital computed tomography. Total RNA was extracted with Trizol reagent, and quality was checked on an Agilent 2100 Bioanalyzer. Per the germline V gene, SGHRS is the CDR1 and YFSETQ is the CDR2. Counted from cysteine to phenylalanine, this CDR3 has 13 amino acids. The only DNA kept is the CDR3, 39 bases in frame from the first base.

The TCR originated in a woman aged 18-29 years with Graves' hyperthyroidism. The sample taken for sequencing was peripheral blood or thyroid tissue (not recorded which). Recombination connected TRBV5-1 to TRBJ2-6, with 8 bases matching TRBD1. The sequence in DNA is TGCGCCAGCAGCTTGAGGACAGGGCGCACTGAAGCTTTC. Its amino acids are CASSLRTGRTEAF.